This record covers a single T cell receptor (beta chain). The antigen remains undetermined. This sample is drawn from a study of metastatic and nonmetastatic thyroid tumors. At the level of the study: Repertoires of blood and of tissue (tumor or nodule) from malignant and benign thyroid patients were compared.

Overall study results and limits: It was reportedly found that TCR beta diversity was significantly higher in malignant thyroid tumors than in benign nodules, a difference seen in both blood and tumor samples.

All patients were untreated before thyroid surgery. V lost 5 bases and J 7 bases, leaving 8 bases between the germline ends. The CDR3 contains 10 residues. Looked up from germline, CDR1 is DFQATT and CDR2 is SNEGSKA (reference sequence). The authors' processing: It was from CDR3 differences across clinicopathological groups that a distant-metastasis classifier for papillary thyroid cancer was built. TCRdb re-analyzed the PCR reads through MiXCR. TCRdb assigned the V and J calls; the authors' analysis was not used. The top ten clones hold roughly 9.6% of a sample with about 15,000 clones, about 35% of them seen once.

The TCR was taken from a male donor with papillary thyroid cancer or a benign thyroid nodule (not recorded which). Some clones in this sample may be carry-over from other donors' samples. Sequenced: tumor tissue. The chain carries TRBV20-1 and TRBJ1-1; D not certain. The CDR3 sequence: CSAHYGEAFF. The CDR3 nucleotides read TGCAGTGCTCATTATGGTGAAGCTTTCTTT.